The clone carrying this T cell receptor beta chain was seen a few times. Its antigen remains unidentified. Time point: neoterminal ileum biopsy at postoperative endoscopy, about 6 months after surgery. The sample is drawn from a study of T cell repertoires in ileal Crohn's disease. Study background: Patients had a median approximately 8-year disease duration, and roughly 32% were active smokers.

The study's findings and limits: Compared with CD4 T cells, sorted CD8 cells carried more expanded clones.

Profiling relied on immunoSEQ multiplex PCR, and the TCRdb table lists in-frame clones only, not all of them. The sample yields some 12,000 clones, 75% to 85% seen once. V lost 1 base and J lost 8, with 11 bases in between. CDR1 is LGHNA, CDR2 YNFKEQ, per germline. CDR3 size: 13 residues. The source material was ileal tissue. V usage is TRBV4-2 and J usage is TRBJ1-2; perhaps TRBD1 as D (6 bases). The clonotype originates from an adult with Crohn's disease. In DNA form, the CDR3 reads TGTGCCAGCAGCCAAGTAGGCAGGGGCGGCTACACCTTC. Translation: CASSQVGRGGYTF.